A selection of T cell receptor beta chains follows, all from one sample in a study of CD8 T cells in Susac syndrome. MiXCR, run by TCRdb on the immunoSEQ multiplex PCR reads, gives a single entry per CDR3 protein. The sample includes about 250,000 distinct CDR3 sequences, 85% to 95% of them seen just once. The specimen sequenced was CD4+ T cells from PBMCs. Source of these receptors: a human donor with multiple sclerosis. The CDR3 runs from the conserved cysteine through the conserved F or W. The D gene is left open where the match is weak. Rows give clone size only sometimes, using once, few, many, or a class for an expanded clone.

abundance: NA; j_gene: TRBJ1-1; d_gene: NA; v_gene: TRBV7-9; CDR3nt: TGTGCCAGCAGCCCCTCGCTGGCGGGGGAGAAGGGGATCTTT; CDR3aa: CASSPSLAGEKGIF
abundance: NA; j_gene: TRBJ2-3; d_gene: TRBD2; v_gene: TRBV7-3; CDR3nt: TGTGCCAGCAGCCCCGGAGCGGGAGTCGCAGATACGCAGTATTTT; CDR3aa: CASSPGAGVADTQYF
abundance: NA; j_gene: TRBJ2-3; d_gene: NA; v_gene: TRBV30; CDR3nt: TGTGCCTGGAGTGTAAGGCGGGACGGCACAGATACGCAGTATTTT; CDR3aa: CAWSVRRDGTDTQYF
abundance: NA; j_gene: TRBJ1-1; d_gene: NA; v_gene: TRBV6-5; CDR3nt: TGTGCCAGCAGTTACTCAGCGGGCAGGGCCCAGAACACTGAAGCTTTCTTT; CDR3aa: CASSYSAGRAQNTEAFF
abundance: NA; j_gene: TRBJ1-4; d_gene: NA; v_gene: TRBV6-6; CDR3nt: TGTGCCAGCAGTTACTCAAGATCGGATGAAAAACTGTTTTTT; CDR3aa: CASSYSRSDEKLFF
abundance: NA; j_gene: TRBJ2-4; d_gene: TRBD1; v_gene: TRBV20-1; CDR3nt: TGCAGTGCTAGAGACCCCGACAGGGGATGGCAAAACATTCAGTACTTC; CDR3aa: CSARDPDRGWQNIQYF
abundance: NA; j_gene: TRBJ2-5; d_gene: TRBD1; v_gene: TRBV5-4; CDR3nt: TGTGCCAGCAGCTTCTCCTGGGACAGCCAAGAGACCCAGTACTTC; CDR3aa: CASSFSWDSQETQYF
abundance: once; j_gene: TRBJ1-1; d_gene: TRBD1; v_gene: TRBV5-4; CDR3nt: TGTGCCAGCAGCCCTACCCGGACAGGCAACACTGAAGCTTTCTTT; CDR3aa: CASSPTRTGNTEAFF
abundance: NA; j_gene: TRBJ2-1; d_gene: NA; v_gene: TRBV12-3/TRBV12-4; CDR3nt: TGTGCCAGCAGTCAAAGACAGGTCTCCTACAATGAGCAGTTCTTC; CDR3aa: CASSQRQVSYNEQFF
abundance: NA; j_gene: TRBJ1-1; d_gene: NA; v_gene: TRBV24-1; CDR3nt: TGTGCCACCAGTGACCCCGTTTTTCCCCTCGGGGCCGTGAACACTGAAGCTTTCTTT; CDR3aa: CATSDPVFPLGAVNTEAFF
abundance: NA; j_gene: TRBJ2-5; d_gene: TRBD2; v_gene: TRBV20-1; CDR3nt: TGCAGTGCTAGGATGGCGGGGGGGCGGGAGACCCAGTACTTC; CDR3aa: CSARMAGGRETQYF
abundance: NA; j_gene: TRBJ2-5; d_gene: NA; v_gene: TRBV15; CDR3nt: TGTGCCACCAGCAGAGATGGTCCCCTGGGGACCCAGTACTTC; CDR3aa: CATSRDGPLGTQYF
abundance: NA; j_gene: TRBJ1-4; d_gene: NA; v_gene: TRBV2; CDR3nt: TGTGCCAGCAGGGACAGTGGGTTGGTAAAACTGTTTTTT; CDR3aa: CASRDSGLVKLFF
abundance: NA; j_gene: TRBJ1-5; d_gene: TRBD1; v_gene: TRBV6-1; CDR3nt: TGTGCCAGCAGTAAGGACAGGAGCAATCAGCCCCAGCATTTT; CDR3aa: CASSKDRSNQPQHF
abundance: NA; j_gene: TRBJ2-1; d_gene: NA; v_gene: TRBV27; CDR3nt: TGTGCCAGTGGACAGTCCCCGATAACTTACAATGAGCAGTTCTTC; CDR3aa: CASGQSPITYNEQFF
abundance: NA; j_gene: TRBJ2-7; d_gene: TRBD1; v_gene: TRBV3-1; CDR3nt: TGTGCCAGCAGCCGGCCCCCGGGACAGGGGGGCGAGCAGTACTTC; CDR3aa: CASSRPPGQGGEQYF
abundance: once; j_gene: TRBJ1-2; d_gene: NA; v_gene: TRBV25-1; CDR3nt: TGTGCCAGCAGCATTCGGACGGGGCATGGCTACACCTTC; CDR3aa: CASSIRTGHGYTF
abundance: NA; j_gene: TRBJ2-3; d_gene: NA; v_gene: TRBV11-2; CDR3nt: TGTGCCAGCAGCCTAAGGGGGGGGACAGGCGCTACAGATACGCAGTATTTT; CDR3aa: CASSLRGGTGATDTQYF
abundance: NA; j_gene: TRBJ1-5; d_gene: TRBD1; v_gene: TRBV28; CDR3nt: TGTGCCAGCAGTTTTCAGGGGGGCAATCAGCCCCAGCATTTT; CDR3aa: CASSFQGGNQPQHF
abundance: NA; j_gene: TRBJ1-2; d_gene: NA; v_gene: TRBV13; CDR3nt: TGTGCCAGCAGCTTATACGTGGGGGCGCGCGGCTACACCTTC; CDR3aa: CASSLYVGARGYTF
abundance: NA; j_gene: TRBJ2-3; d_gene: NA; v_gene: TRBV9; CDR3nt: TGTGCCAGCAGCACCCGGGGTCCCAGCACAGATACGCAGTATTTT; CDR3aa: CASSTRGPSTDTQYF
abundance: few; j_gene: TRBJ2-5; d_gene: NA; v_gene: TRBV20-1; CDR3nt: TGCAGTGCTCGGTACCAAGAGACCCAGTACTTC; CDR3aa: CSARYQETQYF
abundance: once; j_gene: TRBJ2-1; d_gene: TRBD2; v_gene: TRBV4-2; CDR3nt: TGTGCCAGCAGCCAAGATCCAGACCTTAGCGGGAGTAAGAGTGAGCAGTTCTTC; CDR3aa: CASSQDPDLSGSKSEQFF
abundance: NA; j_gene: TRBJ2-3; d_gene: NA; v_gene: TRBV3-1; CDR3nt: TGTGCCAGCAGCTCTCCCAGAGGGGGGGGCGGGACAGATACGCAGTATTTT; CDR3aa: CASSSPRGGGGTDTQYF
abundance: NA; j_gene: TRBJ2-7; d_gene: TRBD1; v_gene: TRBV25-1; CDR3nt: TGTGCCAGCAGGAACAGGGGAAAGGACGAGCAGTACTTC; CDR3aa: CASRNRGKDEQYF
abundance: NA; j_gene: TRBJ2-2; d_gene: NA; v_gene: TRBV7-3; CDR3nt: TGTGCCAGCAGCTTTGGGGGCGAATCCGGGGAGCTGTTTTTT; CDR3aa: CASSFGGESGELFF
abundance: once; j_gene: TRBJ1-2; d_gene: NA; v_gene: TRBV15; CDR3nt: TGTGCCACCAGCAGAGATGCTGTGAACTATGGCTACACCTTC; CDR3aa: CATSRDAVNYGYTF
abundance: NA; j_gene: TRBJ1-5; d_gene: NA; v_gene: TRBV20-1; CDR3nt: TGCAGTGCTAGGGGACGGACAGCCCGGGGGCAGCCCCAGCATTTT; CDR3aa: CSARGRTARGQPQHF
abundance: NA; j_gene: TRBJ2-1; d_gene: NA; v_gene: TRBV30; CDR3nt: TGTGCCTGGAGTCGACAAGTTAATGAGCAGTTCTTC; CDR3aa: CAWSRQVNEQFF
abundance: NA; j_gene: TRBJ2-7; d_gene: NA; v_gene: TRBV4-2; CDR3nt: TGTGCCAGCAGCCAAGATCAAGGACGGATCTACGAGCAGTACTTC; CDR3aa: CASSQDQGRIYEQYF
abundance: NA; j_gene: TRBJ1-2; d_gene: TRBD1; v_gene: TRBV27; CDR3nt: TGTGCCAGCAGTTCCGCCGACAGGGGATACTATGGCTACACCTTC; CDR3aa: CASSSADRGYYGYTF
abundance: NA; j_gene: TRBJ2-7; d_gene: NA; v_gene: TRBV7-9; CDR3nt: TGTGCCAGCACCCGGGACTTGGGGTTTTTCGAGCAGTACTTC; CDR3aa: CASTRDLGFFEQYF
abundance: NA; j_gene: TRBJ1-1; d_gene: NA; v_gene: TRBV6-7; CDR3nt: TGTGCCAGCAGGGGAATCAACCGGGACGGAAAGATGAACACTGAAGCTTTCTTT; CDR3aa: CASRGINRDGKMNTEAFF
abundance: NA; j_gene: TRBJ1-5; d_gene: TRBD1; v_gene: TRBV28; CDR3nt: TGTGCCAGCAGTTTAGTTGCATTTGTACAGGGGGCTGGTCAGCCCCAGCATTTT; CDR3aa: CASSLVAFVQGAGQPQHF
abundance: NA; j_gene: TRBJ2-3; d_gene: TRBD2; v_gene: TRBV7-2; CDR3nt: TGTGCCAGCAGCCAAAGCGGGGCCAAAGCAGATACGCAGTATTTT; CDR3aa: CASSQSGAKADTQYF
abundance: NA; j_gene: TRBJ1-1; d_gene: TRBD1; v_gene: TRBV30; CDR3nt: TGTGCCTGGAGGGACACAGGGGGCGGCACTGAAGTTTTCTTT; CDR3aa: CAWRDTGGGTEVFF
abundance: NA; j_gene: TRBJ1-2; d_gene: NA; v_gene: TRBV9; CDR3nt: TGTGCCAGCAGCGTAGCTCTTACAGACCTCCCCACCTTC; CDR3aa: CASSVALTDLPTF
abundance: NA; j_gene: TRBJ1-4; d_gene: TRBD1; v_gene: TRBV29-1; CDR3nt: TGCAGCGTTGTTGGGGCAGGGGGCGAAACTAATGAAAAACTGTTTTTT; CDR3aa: CSVVGAGGETNEKLFF
abundance: NA; j_gene: TRBJ1-5; d_gene: TRBD1; v_gene: TRBV3-1; CDR3nt: TGTGCCAGCAGCCATTCGGGACAGGGGATGCCCCAGCATTTT; CDR3aa: CASSHSGQGMPQHF
abundance: NA; j_gene: TRBJ2-3; d_gene: TRBD2; v_gene: TRBV7-9; CDR3nt: TGTGCCAGCAGCTTAGAGACTAGCGGGAGAACAGATACGCAGTATTTT; CDR3aa: CASSLETSGRTDTQYF
abundance: NA; j_gene: TRBJ2-1; d_gene: NA; v_gene: TRBV5-1; CDR3nt: TGCGCCAGCAGCTTGGCGGCAGCGCCGAATTATATGGAGCAGTTCTTC; CDR3aa: CASSLAAAPNYMEQFF
abundance: once; j_gene: TRBJ2-5; d_gene: TRBD1; v_gene: TRBV23-1; CDR3nt: TGCGCCAGCAGTCTCGACAGGGCCCGGGAGACCCAGTACTTC; CDR3aa: CASSLDRARETQYF
abundance: once; j_gene: TRBJ2-2; d_gene: NA; v_gene: TRBV7-8; CDR3nt: TGTGCCAGCAGCTCAGGACCCGGTGGGGCCACCGGGGAGCTGTTTTTT; CDR3aa: CASSSGPGGATGELFF
abundance: NA; j_gene: TRBJ2-7; d_gene: TRBD2; v_gene: TRBV5-1; CDR3nt: TGCGCCAGCAGCTTGCCCCCAGGACCACCGGGCGGCGGGGGTTCCTACGAGCAGTACTTC; CDR3aa: CASSLPPGPPGGGGSYEQYF
abundance: NA; j_gene: TRBJ2-5; d_gene: NA; v_gene: TRBV3-1; CDR3nt: TGTGCCAGCAGCCGGTCGTTACAAGAGACCCAGTACTTC; CDR3aa: CASSRSLQETQYF
abundance: once; j_gene: TRBJ1-5; d_gene: TRBD1; v_gene: TRBV7-8; CDR3nt: TGTGCCAGCAACCGGGACAGTAGCAATCAGCCCCAGCATTTT; CDR3aa: CASNRDSSNQPQHF
abundance: NA; j_gene: TRBJ2-2; d_gene: TRBD2; v_gene: TRBV6-5; CDR3nt: TGTGCCAGCAGTTCCCCGACTAGCGGGAGGTTTGGGACCGGGGAGCTGTTTTTT; CDR3aa: CASSSPTSGRFGTGELFF
abundance: NA; j_gene: TRBJ1-1; d_gene: NA; v_gene: TRBV27; CDR3nt: TGTGCCAGCAGTTTTGGTAGACCTACGAGGCCTGAAGCTTTCTTT; CDR3aa: CASSFGRPTRPEAFF
abundance: NA; j_gene: TRBJ2-6; d_gene: NA; v_gene: TRBV15; CDR3nt: TGTGCCACCAACAGGGTTACCGGGGCCAACGTCCTGACTTTC; CDR3aa: CATNRVTGANVLTF
abundance: NA; j_gene: TRBJ1-2; d_gene: NA; v_gene: TRBV29-1; CDR3nt: TGCAGCGTTGAAGATTATACGACCCGGTCGGGCTACACCTTC; CDR3aa: CSVEDYTTRSGYTF
abundance: NA; j_gene: TRBJ2-2; d_gene: NA; v_gene: TRBV12-3/TRBV12-4; CDR3nt: TGTGCCAGCAACAGGGCCACCGGGGAGCTGTTTTTT; CDR3aa: CASNRATGELFF
abundance: few; j_gene: TRBJ1-1; d_gene: NA; v_gene: TRBV30; CDR3nt: TGTGCCTGGGACCCAGGGGTAATGAACACTGAAGCTTTCTTT; CDR3aa: CAWDPGVMNTEAFF
abundance: NA; j_gene: TRBJ2-7; d_gene: TRBD2; v_gene: TRBV20-1; CDR3nt: TGCAGTGCTGGTGGGGAGGGTTCCTACGAGCAGTACTTC; CDR3aa: CSAGGEGSYEQYF